The rows below give T cell receptor beta chains drawn from one sample of a study of T cell responses to AZD1222 COVID-19 vaccine. Assay used: immunoSEQ multiplex PCR; TCRdb lists only in-frame clones, some missing. The data contain 60,000 or so clones, 80% to 90% of them seen just once; the ten biggest clones take up roughly 20%. The specimen was peripheral blood, collected on day 0 of AZD1222 vaccination. The source of these receptors is an adult in good health. The CDR3 runs from the conserved cysteine through the conserved F or W. The D gene is left open where the match is weak. Clone size appears in some rows only: once, few, many, or a class for an expanded clone.

once - TRBJ1-4 TRBV27 CASKGLNSRGGEKLFF TGTGCCAGCAAAGGGTTAAATAGCAGGGGCGGAGAAAAACTGTTTTTT
- - TRBJ2-1 TRBV18 CASSPPSQSSYNEQFF TGTGCCAGCTCACCCCCCAGTCAGAGCTCCTACAATGAGCAGTTCTTC
- - TRBJ1-2 TRBV5-8 CASSLGLGKPNYGYTF TGTGCCAGCAGCTTGGGCCTGGGGAAGCCCAACTATGGCTACACCTTC
- - TRBJ1-4 TRBV19 CASSSGRTNEKLFF TGTGCCAGTAGTAGCGGCAGGACTAATGAAAAACTGTTTTTT
- - TRBJ1-2 TRBV7-9 CASSWRRGLDYGYTF TGTGCCAGCAGCTGGAGGCGGGGGTTGGACTATGGCTACACCTTC
- TRBD1 TRBJ2-1 TRBV6-4 CASSDSGTGGHEQFF TGTGCCAGCAGTGACTCGGGGACAGGGGGCCATGAGCAGTTCTTC
- - TRBJ2-7 TRBV5-5 CASSWAGTKPYEQYF TGTGCCAGCAGCTGGGCCGGGACAAAACCCTACGAGCAGTACTTC
- - TRBJ2-5 TRBV7-2 CASSRRRTQETQYF TGTGCCAGCAGCCGTCGGCGGACCCAAGAGACCCAGTACTTC
- - TRBJ2-3 TRBV7-9 CASSLQGSTDTQYF TGTGCCAGCAGCTTACAAGGGAGCACAGATACGCAGTATTTT
few - TRBJ1-3 TRBV5-1 CASSSSGSSGNTIYF TGCGCCAGCAGCTCCTCGGGATCCTCTGGAAACACCATATATTTT